The 11 T cell receptor beta chains presented below share a single source sample, sequenced in a study of shared clonotypes between healthy human individuals. The assay was immunoSEQ multiplex PCR, and TCRdb's table has in-frame clones only and misses some. The sample holds some 2.4 million clones, roughly 93% seen once. The specimen sequenced was naive CD4+ T cells from PBMCs. This sample's subset: CD45RA+ positively selected. These TCRs come from a man between 18 and 29 years old in good health. Some clones in this sample may be carry-over from other donors' samples.

The chain carries TRBV19 and TRBJ2-1, with TRBD1 identical over 8 bases. The V and J ends lost 5 bases and 3 bases, in that order; junction bases with no gene match: 9. Germline V lookup: CDR1 LNHDA, CDR2 SQIVND (reference sequence). The CDR3 is 16 residues long. Here the CDR3 DNA reads TGTGCCAGTAGTCCTAACCCCGGGACAGGCTACAATGAGCAGTTCTTC. It encodes CASSPNPGTGYNEQFF. The whole variable domain, remainder taken from reference TRBV19 and TRBJ2-1, is DGGITQSPKYLFRKEGQNVTLSCEQNLNHDAMYWYRQDPGQGLRLIYYSQIVNDFQKGDIAEGYSVSREKKESFPLTVTSAQKNPTAFYLCASSPNPGTGYNEQFFGPGTRLTVL.

The chain recombines TRBV7-8 with TRBJ2-1, with 11 bases that match TRBD2. Germline CDR1 and CDR2: SGHVS and FQNEAQ. The CDR3 length is 16 residues. V shed 2 bases and J 7 bases; nucleotides not matched to a gene: 7. In DNA form, the CDR3 reads TGTGCCAGCAGCTTAACACTAGCGGGAGTAGTGAATGAGCAGTTCTTC. It codes for CASSLTLAGVVNEQFF.

The V gene is TRBV5-1, the J gene TRBJ2-7; the D is unclear. CDR3 length: 13 amino acids. V lost 0 bases and J 4 bases, leaving 8 bases between the germline ends. Looked up from germline, CDR1 is SGHRS and CDR2 is YFSETQ. Here the CDR3 reads CASSLVVEYEQYF. DNA of the CDR3: TGCGCCAGCAGCTTGGTTGTGGAATACGAGCAGTACTTC.

Points on this clone: Other DNA sequences in this specimen translate into the identical CDR3. The chain is built from TRBV7-2 and TRBJ2-1; D gene uncertain. Germline CDR1 SGHTA, CDR2 FQGNSA. V was clipped by 2 bases and J by 3 bases, with 8 bases between them. The CDR3 consists of 14 residues. DNA for the CDR3: TGTGCCAGCAGCTTAAACCCGGGCTACAATGAGCAGTTCTTC. Residues: CASSLNPGYNEQFF. Filled out from reference TRBV7-2 and TRBJ2-1, the complete variable domain reads GAGVSQSPSNKVTEKGKDVELRCDPISGHTALYWYRQSLGQGLEFLIYFQGNSAPDKSGLPSDRFSAERTGGSVSTLTIQRTQQEDSAVYLCASSLNPGYNEQFFGPGTRLTVL.

V and J are TRBV7-2 and TRBJ2-7; D not certain. The CDR3 runs 13 residues. Germline values: CDR1 SGHTA, CDR2 FQGNSA. V was clipped by 0 bases and J by 4 bases, with 7 bases between them. The CDR3 region has the DNA TGTGCCAGCAGCTTAGCGGAGCGATACGAGCAGTACTTC. It translates to CASSLAERYEQYF.

The V and J genes are TRBV11-2 and TRBJ2-2; the D gene is possibly TRBD2 (5 bases). CDR1 is SGHAT and CDR2 is FQNNGV in the germline V gene. This CDR3 spans 14 amino acids. V gave up 5 bases and J gave up 5 bases, with 12 bases separating them. CDR3 sequence reads: CASSPLRGTGELFF. The CDR3 DNA reads TGTGCCAGCAGCCCCCTCCGGGGAACCGGGGAGCTGTTTTTT.

This clone was seen once. The rearrangement links TRBV11-2 to TRBJ2-3; 7 nucleotides line up with TRBD2. The germline gives CDR1 SGHAT, CDR2 FQNNGV. The junction had 12 bases not matched to a gene; V was cut back by 5 bases and J by 7 bases. There are 15 residues in the CDR3. The CDR3 spells CASSPQRREGHTQYF. For the CDR3, the DNA is TGTGCCAGCAGCCCACAGCGGAGGGAGGGTCATACGCAGTATTTT.

The genes are TRBV28 and TRBJ2-1, with TRBD1 identical over 7 bases. Germline trimming cut 7 bases from V and 6 bases from J; bases unmatched to any gene: 9. CDR1 is MDHEN, CDR2 SYDVKM, per germline. The CDR3 extends over 14 amino acids. The CDR3 loop reads CASIQTGWGNEQFF. The DNA for the CDR3 is TGTGCCAGCATACAGACAGGGTGGGGCAATGAGCAGTTCTTC.

This chain joins TRBV5-1 and TRBJ2-7; 14 bases fit TRBD2. V shed 1 base and J 5 bases; nucleotides not matched to a gene: 5. CDR3 length: 16 amino acids. Looked up from germline, CDR1 is SGHRS and CDR2 is YFSETQ. The CDR3: CASSLPGTSGSNEQYF. DNA for the CDR3: TGCGCCAGCAGCTTGCCAGGGACTAGCGGGAGCAACGAGCAGTACTTC.

This rearrangement joins TRBV5-4 to TRBJ2-5; weak D call: TRBD2 (5 bases). V shed 6 bases and J shed 7 bases, with 19 bases lying between them. Germline V gene sequence: CDR1 SGHNT, CDR2 YYREEE (reference sequence). The CDR3 runs 14 residues. The CDR3 nucleotides are TGTGCCAGCACCGACCCTAGGACTGACGGGACCCAGTACTTC. Protein: CASTDPRTDGTQYF. The entire variable domain, with the rest obtained from reference TRBV5-4 and TRBJ2-5, is as follows: ETGVTQSPTHLIKTRGQQVTLRCSSQSGHNTVSWYQQALGQGPQFIFQYYREEENGRGNFPPRFSGLQFPNYSSELNVNALELDDSALYLCASTDPRTDGTQYFGPGTRLLVL.

This clone was counted once. The chain employs TRBV18 and TRBJ2-1, with D uncertain. This CDR3 is 13 amino acids long. Germline values: CDR1 KGHSH, CDR2 LQKENI. The V end was cut by 6 bases, the J end by 9 bases, with 15 bases between. DNA for the CDR3: TGTGCCAGCTCCCCATGGAGTCCCGGTGAGCAGTTCTTC. This sequence encodes CASSPWSPGEQFF. Drawing the rest from reference TRBV18 and TRBJ2-1, the complete variable domain is NAGVMQNPRHLVRRRGQEARLRCSPMKGHSHVYWYRQLPEEGLKFMVYLQKENIIDESGMPKERFSAEFPKEGPSILRIQQVVRGDSAAYFCASSPWSPGEQFFGPGTRLTVL.